This TCR beta chain was profiled in a study of T-cell memory formation after mild COVID-19 (dated by TCRdb to the early 2020s). Turning to the overall study: Most TCR sequence clusters were specific to one of the two donors. T-cell clones expanding and contracting after mild COVID-19 in two donors were tracked by longitudinal TCRalpha and TCRbeta repertoire sequencing. Two young, previously healthy adult volunteers made up the cohort, one male and one female. Here is what the overall study found, with its caveats: Clones contracting from day 15 to 85 had balanced CD4/CD8 phenotypes, while a second wave expanding from day 15 to 37 was biased towards CD4+. SARS-CoV-2 specificity was not confirmed for the second-wave clones peaking on day 37. Some responding clones were found in pre-infection memory, which suggests that pre-existing cross-reactive memory T cells took part in the SARS-CoV-2 response. Contracting CD4+ clones turned up mainly in the CM and EM memory subsets, whereas EMRA was where CD8+ clones were enriched. The study included only a couple of mild cases, and larger cohorts that include severe cases with pre-infection samples were judged to be necessary.

Germline trimming: 0 bases from V, 6 bases from J; junction bases outside gene matches: 8. According to the germline V gene, CDR1 reads LGHNA and CDR2 reads YNFKEQ. The CDR3 covers 16 residues, taking in both the cysteine and the phenylalanine. The sequence is cut down to CDR3 DNA, 48 bases in frame from base 1. The reads were generated on an Illumina NovaSeq 6000. TCRalpha and TCRbeta cDNA libraries were constructed by 5'RACE with constant-segment primers, with sample barcodes and unique molecular identifiers being introduced. RNA was extracted from every sample with Trizol reagent. Libraries were amplified in two PCR steps, with a second sample barcode and Illumina TruSeq adapters added in the second step. Sequencing of libraries was performed on an Illumina NovaSeq with 2 x 150 bp paired-end reads. On the authors' methods: Reads were demultiplexed and collapsed into UMI-guided consensus sequences with migec v1.2.7. Using mixcr v2.1.11, UMI consensuses were aligned to TRA and TRB V and J templates and then assembled into clonotypes. Expanded or contracted clonotypes were those called significant by both edgeR and NoisET, with noise models trained on biological replicates. For edgeR calls, the thresholds were a false discovery rate-adjusted p below 0.01 and a log2 fold-change of 1. PCA with hierarchical clustering of max-normalized trajectories of the 1000 most abundant clonotypes was used as exploratory dynamics analysis. Each responding clone was given a CD4 or CD8 phenotype based on the CD4+ and CD8+ repertoires, which had been sequenced separately. TCRdb reprocessing: public reads trimmed at Q25 with fastp, clones called with MiXCR, in-frame beta chains kept. Every CDR3 protein is listed once, alongside the most common genes and DNA of its rows. The V and J calls and clone size come from TCRdb's table, not from the authors' own analysis. The sample contains 110,000 to 150,000 distinct CDR3 sequences, 20% to 25% of them found a single time. The top ten constitute around 24% of the sample.

PBMCs were isolated by Ficoll-Paque density gradient centrifugation. Notes on this clonotype: The clone's antigen remains unknown. No clone much larger than this one lies a single base away; base qualities are absent.

The V and J segments used are TRBV4-2 and TRBJ2-3; 8 junctional bases match TRBD1. The sequencing sample was made of PBMCs or a T cell subset sorted from them (not recorded which). The receptor comes from an adult woman who had mild COVID-19 (a few samples of this study predate the infection). The sample titles of this study are shuffled in the database, so cell type and time point are left out; the donor was told from shared clones. The sequence in DNA is TGTGCCAGCAGCCAAGAAGAGACAGGGGTTTGGGATACGCAGTATTTT. It is translated as CASSQEETGVWDTQYF.